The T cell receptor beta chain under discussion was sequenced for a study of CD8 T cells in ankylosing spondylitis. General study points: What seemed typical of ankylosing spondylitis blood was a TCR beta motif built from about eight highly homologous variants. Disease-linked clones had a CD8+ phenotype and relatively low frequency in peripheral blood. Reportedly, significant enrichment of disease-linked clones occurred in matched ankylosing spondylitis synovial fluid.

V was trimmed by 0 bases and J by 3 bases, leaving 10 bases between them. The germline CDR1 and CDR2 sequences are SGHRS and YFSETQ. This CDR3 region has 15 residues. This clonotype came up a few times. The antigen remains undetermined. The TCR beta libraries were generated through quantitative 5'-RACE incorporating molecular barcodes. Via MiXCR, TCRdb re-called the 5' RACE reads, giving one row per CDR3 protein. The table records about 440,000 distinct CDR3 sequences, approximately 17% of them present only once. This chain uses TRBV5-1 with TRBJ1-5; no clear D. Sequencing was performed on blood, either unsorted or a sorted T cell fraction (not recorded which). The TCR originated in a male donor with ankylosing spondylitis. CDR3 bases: TGCGCCAGCAGCTTGGACCCGGGATACAATCAGCCCCAGCATTTT. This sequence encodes CASSLDPGYNQPQHF.